The clone carrying this TCR beta chain was found once. Its antigen is unidentified. The data are from a study of shared clonotypes between healthy human individuals. Trimming removed 4 bases at V and 4 bases at J, with 10 bases between. Germline-derived CDR1 and CDR2 are SQVTM and ANQGSEA. This CDR3 is built from 13 residues. Naive CD8 cells lacked CD45RO and underwent positive selection for CCR7, leaving out terminally differentiated effector memory CD45RA+ cells. TCRdb keeps only in-frame clones here, not all; method: immunoSEQ multiplex PCR. The data contain under 850,000 clones, 92% of them singletons. Study-wide findings and caveats: Sampling included only blood; tissue repertoires likely differ.

Material: naive CD8+ T cells sorted from blood. The clonotype originates from a man between 25 and 39 years old in good health. The chain is built from TRBV29-1 and TRBJ2-2; TRBD1 might be the D (5 bases). The CDR3 DNA follows: TGCAGCGTTGTAGGGGTCGCCACCGGGGAGCTGTTTTTT. Protein sequence: CSVVGVATGELFF.